These 10 T cell receptor beta chains originate from one sample sequenced in a study of OX40 agonist ivuxolimab in advanced cancers. Libraries were prepared by immunoSEQ multiplex PCR; TCRdb keeps only in-frame clonotypes and omits some of them. The sample shows tens of thousands of clones, around 89% of them seen only once. The material sequenced was CD4+ or CD8+ T cells sorted from blood, taken in a trial of the OX40 agonist ivuxolimab. Receptor source: an adult with an advanced solid tumor such as melanoma, head and neck, liver or kidney cancer.

The rearrangement links TRBV5-1 to TRBJ2-1; possibly TRBD1 or TRBD2 for D (6 bases each). CDR3 length: 16 amino acids. Per the germline V gene, CDR1 is SGHRS and CDR2 is YFSETQ. The germline V and J ends were trimmed by 0 bases and 3 bases, with 13 bases remaining between them. CDR3 sequence (DNA): TGCGCCAGCAGCTTGGGATCCGGGGGCCTCTACAATGAGCAGTTCTTC. This translates into CASSLGSGGLYNEQFF. Full variable domain (missing parts from reference TRBV5-1 and TRBJ2-1): KAGVTQTPRYLIKTRGQQVTLSCSPISGHRSVSWYQQTPGQGLQFLFEYFSETQRNKGNFPGRFSGRQFSNSRSEMNVSTLELGDSALYLCASSLGSGGLYNEQFFGPGTRLTVL.

This clone was observed a few times. This chain links TRBV29-1 with TRBJ2-7; D gene unclear. The germline V gene encodes CDR1 SQVTM and CDR2 ANQGSEA. V dropped 4 bases and J dropped 1 base, with 8 bases sitting between them. CDR3 length: 12 amino acids. The CDR3 loop is CSVVLPSYEQYF. The CDR3, as DNA: TGCAGCGTTGTACTGCCGTCCTACGAGCAGTACTTC.

The chain is built from TRBV9 and TRBJ1-1, with TRBD1 matching over 8 bases. The CDR3 has 13 residues. Germline CDR1 and CDR2: SGDLS and YYNGEE. J was trimmed by 5 bases and V by 4 bases; bases with no gene match: 4. CDR3 DNA: TGTGCCAGCAGCTCACGGACAGGGACTGAAGCTTTCTTT. Translating it yields CASSSRTGTEAFF.

This chain links TRBV27 with TRBJ2-4; no firm D call. CDR3 size: 14 residues. The germline V gene encodes CDR1 MNHEY and CDR2 SMNVEV (reference sequence). Trimming left V 2 bases short and J 0 bases short, with 5 bases between. CDR3 bases: TGTGCCAGCAGTTTAAGTCTAGCCAAAAACATTCAGTACTTC. Residues: CASSLSLAKNIQYF.

The rearrangement joins TRBV9 to TRBJ2-5; D ambiguous. From germline, CDR1 is SGDLS and CDR2 YYNGEE. V lost 3 bases, J lost 5 bases, and 11 bases lay in between. The CDR3 is made up of 13 amino acids. CDR3 sequence reads: CASSAEHKETQYF. The CDR3 DNA is TGTGCCAGCAGCGCCGAGCACAAGGAGACCCAGTACTTC.

This chain connects TRBV18 to TRBJ2-3; 8 bases map to TRBD2. The CDR3 is 16 amino acids. Germline V gene lookup returns CDR1 KGHSH and CDR2 LQKENI. V lost 1 base, J lost 0 bases, and 3 bases stayed unmatched. CDR3 DNA: TGTGCCAGCTCACCACAACTAGCGGCTAGCACAGATACGCAGTATTTT. Amino acid sequence: CASSPQLAASTDTQYF.

A remark on this clone: Different DNA sequences within this sample yield the same CDR3. The CDR3 DNA sequence: TGTGCCAGCAGTTTACAGGGGAGCAATCAGCCCCAGCATTTT. Protein: CASSLQGSNQPQHF. The rearrangement uses TRBV27 and TRBJ1-5; maybe TRBD1 (6 bases). CDR3 length: 14 residues. Germline CDR1 MNHEY, CDR2 SMNVEV (reference sequence). Trimming took 2 bases from V and 1 from J, leaving 6 bases between them.

The rearrangement links TRBV15 to TRBJ2-1; 7 bases map to TRBD2. CDR1 is LNHNV, CDR2 YYDKDF, per germline (reference sequence). Losses at the gene ends were 3 bases for V and 7 bases for J; bases not matched to a gene: 15. The CDR3 sequence is 17 residues long. The CDR3 DNA sequence: TGTGCCACCAGCAGCACCCGGGGGGAGGGACTCCGAAATGAGCAGTTCTTC. Amino acid sequence: CATSSTRGEGLRNEQFF. Combining the CDR3 with reference TRBV15 and TRBJ2-1 gives the whole variable domain DAMVIQNPRYQVTQFGKPVTLSCSQTLNHNVMYWYQQKSSQAPKLLFHYYDKDFNNEADTPDNFQSRRPNTSFCFLDIRSPGLGDTAMYLCATSSTRGEGLRNEQFFGPGTRLTVL.

The J gene is TRBJ2-1, the V gene TRBV29-1; 7 bases are shared with TRBD1. The CDR3 runs 13 residues. Unmatched junction bases numbered 7, after V lost 5 bases and J lost 6 bases. Germline V gene data show CDR1 as SQVTM and CDR2 as ANQGSEA. For the CDR3, the DNA is TGCAGCGTTTTTGGGACAGACACCAATGAGCAGTTCTTC. Its protein is CSVFGTDTNEQFF.

The gene calls are TRBV5-1 and TRBJ2-7; 7 bases fit TRBD1. This CDR3 contains 13 residues. V dropped 4 bases and J dropped 2; count of bases not matched to a gene: 3. Germline V lookup: CDR1 SGHRS, CDR2 YFSETQ. CDR3 amino acids: CASSLDRAYEQYF. The CDR3 bases are TGCGCCAGCAGCCTCGACAGGGCCTACGAGCAGTACTTC. The whole variable domain, remainder taken from reference TRBV5-1 and TRBJ2-7, is KAGVTQTPRYLIKTRGQQVTLSCSPISGHRSVSWYQQTPGQGLQFLFEYFSETQRNKGNFPGRFSGRQFSNSRSEMNVSTLELGDSALYLCASSLDRAYEQYFGPGTRLTVT.